The 15 T cell receptor beta chains listed next were all sequenced from one sample in a study of T-cell reconstitution after alpha-beta-depleted transplantation in children. TCRbeta library construction was performed incorporating unique molecular identifiers. TCRdb analysed the PCR reads with MiXCR anew, one entry per CDR3 protein. Of more than 200,000 distinct CDR3 sequences detected, around 9.7% appear once; the ten largest clones hold 5% to 5.5%. The sample in question was PBMCs from the stem cell graft donor, obtained from the stem cell graft. The receptors were gathered from a human donor who donated a stem cell graft to a child with SCID.

This clonotype was seen many times. The chain has TRBV7-8 and TRBJ2-4; D unresolved. CDR3 length equals 16 residues. Germline CDR1 is SGHVS and CDR2 is FQNEAQ. Trimming cost V 5 bases and J 0 bases, with 14 bases left between them. CDR3 sequence: CASSPVHRSAKNIQYF. As DNA, the CDR3 is TGTGCCAGCAGCCCCGTCCACCGATCAGCCAAAAACATTCAGTACTTC.

This clonotype was counted ten times or more. The rearrangement links TRBV28 to TRBJ2-7; D call uncertain. V shed 7 bases and J shed 3 bases, with 7 bases lying between them. From germline, CDR1 is MDHEN and CDR2 SYDVKM. There are 11 residues in the CDR3. CDR3 DNA: TGTGCCAGCACCCACAGCTACGAGCAGTACTTC. Translated: CASTHSYEQYF. The full variable domain, with the rest looked up from reference TRBV28 and TRBJ2-7, is DVKVTQSSRYLVKRTGEKVFLECVQDMDHENMFWYRQDPGLGLRLIYFSYDVKMKEKGDIPEGYSVSREKKERFSLILESASTNQTSMYLCASTHSYEQYFGPGTRLTVT.

This clonotype was counted ten times or more. The rearrangement uses TRBV11-2 and TRBJ1-1; D is possibly TRBD1 (5 bases). The CDR3 loop spans 14 amino acids. Per germline, CDR1 SGHAT and CDR2 FQNNGV. V lost 1 base to trimming and J lost 3 bases, with 9 bases between them. The CDR3 DNA reads TGTGCCAGCAGCTTAGGCCCAGGGTACACTGAAGCTTTCTTT. Protein product: CASSLGPGYTEAFF.

This clonotype was counted at least ten times. The chain links TRBV6-5 to TRBJ2-1; 10 positions match TRBD2. V gave up 0 bases and J gave up 4 bases; unmatched junction bases: 3. Germline CDR1 and CDR2: MNHEY and SVGAGI. The CDR3 runs to 16 residues. CDR3 in amino acids: CASSYSASGGYNEQFF. CDR3 in DNA: TGTGCCAGCAGTTACTCGGCTAGCGGGGGATACAATGAGCAGTTCTTC.

This clonotype occurred many times. This chain uses TRBV7-8 with TRBJ2-3; D remains ambiguous. The CDR3 runs to 15 residues. V shed 3 bases and J shed 1 base, with 11 bases lying between them. Germline CDR1 SGHVS, CDR2 FQNEAQ. The CDR3 bases are TGTGCCAGCAGCTTTCTCAGAGAAGGCACAGATACGCAGTATTTT. Protein product: CASSFLREGTDTQYF.

This clonotype was counted ten times or more. This chain uses TRBV7-9 with TRBJ2-1; 10 positions agree with TRBD1. V trimming: 5 bases; J trimming: 7 bases; junction bases outside the gene matches: 5. The CDR3 is made up of 14 amino acids. The germline CDR1 and CDR2 sequences are SEHNR and FQNEAQ (reference sequence). In DNA, the CDR3 is TGTGCCAGCAGCGACAGGGGGCTCGGGAATGAGCAGTTCTTC. Amino acids: CASSDRGLGNEQFF.

The genes are TRBV4-2 and TRBJ1-2; D is ambiguous. Germline V lookup: CDR1 LGHNA, CDR2 YNFKEQ. The V end lost 2 bases, the J end lost 7 bases, and 20 bases lay between the germline ends. The CDR3 runs 16 residues. CDR3 nucleotides: TGTGCCAGCAGCCAACGACGGGCAGGACCCATAGTTGGCTACACCTTC. Amino acid sequence: CASSQRRAGPIVGYTF.

The sample holds many counts of this clonotype. The chain has TRBV20-1 and TRBJ1-5; weak D call: TRBD1 (5 bases). There are 14 residues in the CDR3. Germline values: CDR1 DFQATT, CDR2 SNEGSKA (reference sequence). Trimming stripped 4 bases from V and 5 bases from J, with 15 bases between. The CDR3 nucleotides are TGCAGTGCTAACAGCTGGGGCAGGGATCAGCCCCAGCATTTT. It codes for CSANSWGRDQPQHF.

The sample holds many counts of this clonotype. The chain links TRBV29-1 to TRBJ2-5; maybe TRBD2 (5 bases). The CDR3 length is 12 residues. CDR1 and CDR2 (germline): SQVTM, ANQGSEA. Trimming took off 6 bases at V and 0 bases at J, with 8 bases between the two ends. The CDR3 region is CSVERDQETQYF. The CDR3 nucleotides are TGCAGCGTGGAGAGGGACCAAGAGACCCAGTACTTC.

In this sample, this clonotype turned up many times. The rearrangement joins TRBV10-3 to TRBJ2-7, with D maybe TRBD2 (6 bases). This CDR3 has 14 amino acids. The V end lost 6 bases, the J end lost 5 bases, and 17 bases lay between the germline ends. The germline gives CDR1 ENHRY, CDR2 SYGVKD. The CDR3 protein is CAIREPAGLDEQYF. CDR3 sequence (DNA): TGTGCCATCAGGGAACCCGCGGGACTCGACGAGCAGTACTTC.

This clonotype showed up many times. The chain employs TRBV5-8 and TRBJ2-2, with D tentatively TRBD2 (7 bases). This CDR3 spans 14 amino acids. CDR1 and CDR2 (germline): SGHTS, YDEGEE. The V end was cut by 1 base, the J end by 7 bases, with 11 bases between. The CDR3 loop reads CASSLRGGLGELFF. CDR3 nucleotide sequence: TGTGCCAGCAGCTTGAGGGGGGGCCTCGGGGAGCTGTTTTTT.

There are many counts of this clonotype. The chain carries TRBV29-1 and TRBJ2-3, with D unclear. V was trimmed by 4 bases and J by 0 bases, leaving 5 bases between them. This CDR3 is built from 12 residues. The V gene's germline CDR1 is SQVTM and CDR2 ANQGSEA. The CDR3 is CSVGGSTDTQYF. CDR3 coding DNA: TGCAGCGTTGGAGGTAGCACAGATACGCAGTATTTT.

This clonotype was recorded at least ten times. The J gene is TRBJ1-4, the V gene TRBV7-9; no clear D. V was cut by 5 bases and J by 4 bases, with 11 bases left in between. In germline, CDR1 is SEHNR, CDR2 FQNEAQ (reference sequence). The CDR3 has 14 amino acids. CDR3 nucleotide sequence: TGTGCCAGCAGCCCGCACGCCCTTAATGAAAAACTGTTTTTT. It is translated as CASSPHALNEKLFF.

This clonotype was observed at least ten times. The chain carries TRBV5-1 and TRBJ1-2; 10 bases are shared with TRBD1. The trim removed 2 bases at V and 2 bases at J, leaving 6 bases unmatched. CDR1 and CDR2 (germline): SGHRS, YFSETQ. This CDR3 is 16 amino acids long. The CDR3 is CASSFDTDRGNYGYTF. The CDR3 DNA is TGCGCCAGCAGCTTCGACACGGACAGGGGGAACTATGGCTACACCTTC.

This clonotype showed up many times. The rearrangement links TRBV12-3 or TRBV12-4 to TRBJ2-1; no clear D gene. The CDR3 has 14 residues. The V end was cut by 4 bases, the J end by 10 bases, with 17 bases between. CDR3 in amino acids: CASSSRHNGWEQFF. CDR3 DNA: TGTGCCAGCAGTTCCCGACATAACGGGTGGGAGCAGTTCTTC.